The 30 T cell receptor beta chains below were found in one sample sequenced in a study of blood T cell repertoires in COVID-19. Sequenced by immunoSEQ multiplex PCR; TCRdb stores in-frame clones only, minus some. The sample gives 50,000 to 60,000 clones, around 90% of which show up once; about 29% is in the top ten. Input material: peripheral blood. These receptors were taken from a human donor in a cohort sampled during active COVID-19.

The CDR3 coding sequence is TGTGCCAGCAGCTCCCCAGGGGGGAATTCACCCCTCCACTTT. Translated: CASSSPGGNSPLHF. This sequence joins TRBV11-2 and TRBJ1-6; 7 nucleotides line up with TRBD1. J gave up 7 bases and V 4 bases, and 4 bases lay outside the gene matches. The germline V gene encodes CDR1 SGHAT and CDR2 FQNNGV. CDR3 size: 14 residues.

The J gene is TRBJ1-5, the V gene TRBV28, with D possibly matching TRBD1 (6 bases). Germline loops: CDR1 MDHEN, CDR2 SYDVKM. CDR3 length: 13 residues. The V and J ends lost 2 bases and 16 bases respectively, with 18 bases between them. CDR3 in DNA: TGTGCCAGCAGTTTAGATTTGGGGGCTGTGGACCATTTT. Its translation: CASSLDLGAVDHF.

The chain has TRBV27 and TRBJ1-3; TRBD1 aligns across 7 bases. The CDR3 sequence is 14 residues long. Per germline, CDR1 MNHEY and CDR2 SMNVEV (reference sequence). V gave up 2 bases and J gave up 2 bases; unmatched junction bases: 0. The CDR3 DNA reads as TGTGCCAGCAGTTTAGGGACAGCTGGAAACACCATATATTTT. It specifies CASSLGTAGNTIYF.

This CDR3 reads CASSLAGGGPGELFF. Here the CDR3 DNA reads TGCGCCAGCAGCTTAGCGGGAGGCGGGCCCGGGGAGCTGTTTTTT. This chain links TRBV5-1 with TRBJ2-2, with TRBD2 matching over 9 bases. Germline V lookup: CDR1 SGHRS, CDR2 YFSETQ. Trimming cost V 2 bases and J 6 bases; bases outside gene matches: 5. This CDR3 contains 15 residues.

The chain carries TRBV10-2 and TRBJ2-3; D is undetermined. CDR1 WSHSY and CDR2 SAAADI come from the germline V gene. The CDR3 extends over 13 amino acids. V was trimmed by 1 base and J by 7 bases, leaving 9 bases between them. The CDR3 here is CASSEYNENTQYF. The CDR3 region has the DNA TGCGCCAGCAGTGAGTATAATGAGAATACGCAGTATTTT.

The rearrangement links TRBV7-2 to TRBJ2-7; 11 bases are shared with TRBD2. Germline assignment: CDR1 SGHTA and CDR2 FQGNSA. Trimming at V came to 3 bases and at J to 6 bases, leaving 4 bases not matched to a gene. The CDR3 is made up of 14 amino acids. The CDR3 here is CASSFLAGGGEQYV. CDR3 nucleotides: TGTGCCAGCAGCTTCCTAGCGGGGGGTGGCGAGCAGTACGTC.

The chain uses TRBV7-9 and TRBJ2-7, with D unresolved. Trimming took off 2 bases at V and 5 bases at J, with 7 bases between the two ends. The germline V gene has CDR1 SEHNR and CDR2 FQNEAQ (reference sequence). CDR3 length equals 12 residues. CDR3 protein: CASSLQVNEQYV. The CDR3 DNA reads TGTGCCAGCAGCTTACAGGTCAACGAGCAGTACGTC.

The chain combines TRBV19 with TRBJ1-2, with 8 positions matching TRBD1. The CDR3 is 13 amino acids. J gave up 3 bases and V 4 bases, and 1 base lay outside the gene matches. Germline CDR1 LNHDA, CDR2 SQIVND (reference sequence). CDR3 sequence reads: CASSNRGDYGYTF. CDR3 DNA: TGTGCCAGTAGTAACAGGGGGGACTATGGCTACACCTTC.

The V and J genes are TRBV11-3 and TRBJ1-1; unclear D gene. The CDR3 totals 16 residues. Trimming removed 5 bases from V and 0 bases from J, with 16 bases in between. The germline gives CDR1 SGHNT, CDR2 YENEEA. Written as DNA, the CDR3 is TGTGCCAGCAGCCTCAGGACCGGGATGATGAACACTGAAGCTTTCTTT. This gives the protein CASSLRTGMMNTEAFF.

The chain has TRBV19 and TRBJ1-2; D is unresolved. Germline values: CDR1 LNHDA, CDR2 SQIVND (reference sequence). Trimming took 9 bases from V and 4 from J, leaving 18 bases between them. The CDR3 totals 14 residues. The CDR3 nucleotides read TGTGCCAGCGTCCAATCGGCCGGACTCTATGGCTACACCTTC. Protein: CASVQSAGLYGYTF.

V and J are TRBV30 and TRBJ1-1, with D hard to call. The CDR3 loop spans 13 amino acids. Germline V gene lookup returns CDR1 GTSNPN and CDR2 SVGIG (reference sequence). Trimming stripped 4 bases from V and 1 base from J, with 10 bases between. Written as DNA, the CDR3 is TGTGCCTGGATGGTAGAGTCGAACACTGAAGCTTTCTTT. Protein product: CAWMVESNTEAFF.

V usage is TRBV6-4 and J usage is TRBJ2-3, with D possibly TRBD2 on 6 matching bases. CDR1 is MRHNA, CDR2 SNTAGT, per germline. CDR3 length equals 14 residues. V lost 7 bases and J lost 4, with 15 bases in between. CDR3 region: CASTDTPGADTQYF. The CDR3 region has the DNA TGTGCCAGCACCGACACCCCGGGGGCAGATACGCAGTATTTT.

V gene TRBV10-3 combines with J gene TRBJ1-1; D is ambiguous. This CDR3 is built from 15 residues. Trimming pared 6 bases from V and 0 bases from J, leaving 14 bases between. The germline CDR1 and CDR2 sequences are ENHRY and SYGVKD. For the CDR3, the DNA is TGTGCCATCAGGGAAAGACTGTTCATGAACACTGAAGCTTTCTTT. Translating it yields CAIRERLFMNTEAFF.

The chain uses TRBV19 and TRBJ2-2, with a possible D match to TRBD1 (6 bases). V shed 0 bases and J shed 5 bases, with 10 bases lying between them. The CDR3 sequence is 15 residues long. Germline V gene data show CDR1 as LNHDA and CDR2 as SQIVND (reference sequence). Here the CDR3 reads CASSIDRGRTGELFF. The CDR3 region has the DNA TGTGCCAGTAGTATAGACAGGGGTCGTACCGGGGAGCTGTTTTTT.

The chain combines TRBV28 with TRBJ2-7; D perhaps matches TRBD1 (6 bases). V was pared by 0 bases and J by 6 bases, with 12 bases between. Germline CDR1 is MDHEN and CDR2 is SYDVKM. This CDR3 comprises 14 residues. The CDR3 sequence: CASSLWPTGFEQYF. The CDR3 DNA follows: TGTGCCAGCAGTTTATGGCCTACAGGGTTCGAGCAGTACTTC.

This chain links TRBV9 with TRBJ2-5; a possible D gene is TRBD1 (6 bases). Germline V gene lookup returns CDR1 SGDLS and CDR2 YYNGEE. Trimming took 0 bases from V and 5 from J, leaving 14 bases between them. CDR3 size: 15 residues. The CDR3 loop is CASSVGGGRAETQYF. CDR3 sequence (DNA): TGTGCCAGCAGCGTAGGTGGGGGCCGGGCGGAGACCCAGTACTTC. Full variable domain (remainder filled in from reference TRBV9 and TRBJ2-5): DSGVTQTPKHLITATGQRVTLRCSPRSGDLSVYWYQQSLDQGLQFLIQYYNGEERAKGNILERFSAQQFPDLHSELNLSSLELGDSALYFCASSVGGGRAETQYFGPGTRLLVL.

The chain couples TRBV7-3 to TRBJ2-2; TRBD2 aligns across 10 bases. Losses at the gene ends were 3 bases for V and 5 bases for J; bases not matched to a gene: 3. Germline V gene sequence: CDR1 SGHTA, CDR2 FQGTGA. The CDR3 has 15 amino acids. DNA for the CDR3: TGTGCCAGCAGCTTTAGCGGGGGGAGGACCGGGGAGCTGTTTTTT. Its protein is CASSFSGGRTGELFF. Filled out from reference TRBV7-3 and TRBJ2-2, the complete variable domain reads GAGVSQTPSNKVTEKGKYVELRCDPISGHTALYWYRQSLGQGPEFLIYFQGTGAADDSGLPNDRFFAVRPEGSVSTLKIQRTERGDSAVYLCASSFSGGRTGELFFGEGSRLTVL.

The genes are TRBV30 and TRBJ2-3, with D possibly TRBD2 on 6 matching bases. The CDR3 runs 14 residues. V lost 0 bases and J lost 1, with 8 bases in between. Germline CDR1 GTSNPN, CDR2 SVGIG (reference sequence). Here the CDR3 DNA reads TGTGCCTGGAGTGTAATAGCGGGCACAGATACGCAGTATTTT. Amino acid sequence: CAWSVIAGTDTQYF.

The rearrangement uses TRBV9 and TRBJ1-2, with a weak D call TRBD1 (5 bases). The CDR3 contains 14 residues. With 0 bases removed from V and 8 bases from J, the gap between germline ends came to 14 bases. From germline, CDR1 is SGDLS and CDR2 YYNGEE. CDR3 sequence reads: CASSVGPTESGYTF. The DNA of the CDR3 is TGTGCCAGCAGCGTAGGTCCGACAGAATCGGGCTACACCTTC.

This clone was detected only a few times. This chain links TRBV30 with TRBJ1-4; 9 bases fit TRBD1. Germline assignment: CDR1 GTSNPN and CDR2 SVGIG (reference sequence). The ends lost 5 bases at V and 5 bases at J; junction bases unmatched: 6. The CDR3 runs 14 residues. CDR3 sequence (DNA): TGTGCCTGGTCCCCCGGGACAGGGAATGAAAAACTGTTTTTT. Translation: CAWSPGTGNEKLFF.

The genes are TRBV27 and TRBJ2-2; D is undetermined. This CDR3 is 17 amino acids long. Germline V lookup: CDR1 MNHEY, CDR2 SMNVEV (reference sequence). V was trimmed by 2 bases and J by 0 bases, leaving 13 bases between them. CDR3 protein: CASSLLGYTTNTGELFF. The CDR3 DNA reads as TGTGCCAGCAGTTTACTCGGGTACACCACGAACACCGGGGAGCTGTTTTTT.

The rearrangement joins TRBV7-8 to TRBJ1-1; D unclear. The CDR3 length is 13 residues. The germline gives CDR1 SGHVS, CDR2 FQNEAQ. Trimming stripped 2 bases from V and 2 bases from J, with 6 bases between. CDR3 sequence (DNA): TGTGCCAGCAGCTTAAGCCTAAACACTGAAGCTTTCTTT. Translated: CASSLSLNTEAFF.

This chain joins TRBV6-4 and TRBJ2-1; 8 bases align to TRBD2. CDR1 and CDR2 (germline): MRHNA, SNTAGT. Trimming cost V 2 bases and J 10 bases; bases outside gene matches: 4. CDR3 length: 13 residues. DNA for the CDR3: TGTGCCAGCAGTGACGACGGGAGGGACGAGCAGTTCTTC. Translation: CASSDDGRDEQFF.

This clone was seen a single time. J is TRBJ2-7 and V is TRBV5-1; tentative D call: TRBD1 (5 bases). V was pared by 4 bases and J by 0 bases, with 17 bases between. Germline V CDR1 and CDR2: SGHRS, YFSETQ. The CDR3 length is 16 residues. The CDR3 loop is CASSPRTQGSSYEQYF. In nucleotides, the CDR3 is TGCGCCAGCAGCCCCCGGACCCAGGGCAGCTCCTACGAGCAGTACTTC. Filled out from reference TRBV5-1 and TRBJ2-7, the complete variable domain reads KAGVTQTPRYLIKTRGQQVTLSCSPISGHRSVSWYQQTPGQGLQFLFEYFSETQRNKGNFPGRFSGRQFSNSRSEMNVSTLELGDSALYLCASSPRTQGSSYEQYFGPGTRLTVT.

The CDR3 sequence is CSVERTSGRTGELFF. CDR3 coding DNA: TGCAGCGTTGAAAGGACTAGCGGGAGGACCGGGGAGCTGTTTTTT. The genes are TRBV29-1 and TRBJ2-2; 14 bases line up with TRBD2. V shed 2 bases and J 5 bases; nucleotides not matched to a gene: 1. The CDR3 runs to 15 residues. Germline CDR1 and CDR2: SQVTM and ANQGSEA.

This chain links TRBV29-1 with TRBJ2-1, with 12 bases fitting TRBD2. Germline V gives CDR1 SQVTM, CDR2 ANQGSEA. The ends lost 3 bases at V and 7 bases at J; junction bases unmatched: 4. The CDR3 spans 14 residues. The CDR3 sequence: CSVDTSGGRNEQFF. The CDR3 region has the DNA TGCAGCGTTGATACTAGCGGGGGGCGGAATGAGCAGTTCTTC.

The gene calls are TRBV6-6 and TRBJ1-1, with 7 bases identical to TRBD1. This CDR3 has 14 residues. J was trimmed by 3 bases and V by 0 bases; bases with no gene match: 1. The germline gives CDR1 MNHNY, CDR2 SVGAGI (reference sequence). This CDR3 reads CASSYSTGHTEAFF. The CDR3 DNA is TGTGCCAGCAGTTACTCGACAGGGCACACTGAAGCTTTCTTT.

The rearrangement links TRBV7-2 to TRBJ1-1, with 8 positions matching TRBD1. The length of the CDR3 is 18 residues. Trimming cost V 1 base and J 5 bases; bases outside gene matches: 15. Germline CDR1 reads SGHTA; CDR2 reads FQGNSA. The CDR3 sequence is CASSLEKGQGGWKTEAFF. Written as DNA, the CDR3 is TGTGCCAGCAGCTTAGAAAAAGGACAGGGAGGCTGGAAAACTGAAGCTTTCTTT.

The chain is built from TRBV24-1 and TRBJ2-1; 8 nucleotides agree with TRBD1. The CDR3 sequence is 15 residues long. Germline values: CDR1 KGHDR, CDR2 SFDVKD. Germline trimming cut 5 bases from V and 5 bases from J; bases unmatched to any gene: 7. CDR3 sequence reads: CATSGSTGDHNEQFF. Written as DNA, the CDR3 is TGTGCCACCAGTGGTTCGACAGGGGATCACAATGAGCAGTTCTTC.

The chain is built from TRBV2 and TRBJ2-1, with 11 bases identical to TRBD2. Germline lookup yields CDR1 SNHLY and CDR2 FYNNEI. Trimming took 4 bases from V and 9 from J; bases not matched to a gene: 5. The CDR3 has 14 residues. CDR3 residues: CASSVLAGGGEQFF. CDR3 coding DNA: TGTGCCAGCAGTGTATTAGCGGGAGGGGGTGAGCAGTTCTTC.